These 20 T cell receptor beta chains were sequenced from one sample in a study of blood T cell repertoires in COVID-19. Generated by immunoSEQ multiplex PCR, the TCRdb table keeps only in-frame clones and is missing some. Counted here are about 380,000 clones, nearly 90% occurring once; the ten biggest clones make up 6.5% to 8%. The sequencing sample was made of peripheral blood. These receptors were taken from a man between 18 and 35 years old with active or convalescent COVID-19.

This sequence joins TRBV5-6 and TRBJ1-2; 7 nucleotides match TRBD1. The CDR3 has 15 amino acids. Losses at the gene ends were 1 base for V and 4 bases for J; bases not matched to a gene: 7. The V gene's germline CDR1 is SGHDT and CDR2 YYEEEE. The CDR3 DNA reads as TGTGCCAGCAGCTTGTGGGGACAGCGCAGCTATGGCTACACCTTC. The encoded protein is CASSLWGQRSYGYTF.

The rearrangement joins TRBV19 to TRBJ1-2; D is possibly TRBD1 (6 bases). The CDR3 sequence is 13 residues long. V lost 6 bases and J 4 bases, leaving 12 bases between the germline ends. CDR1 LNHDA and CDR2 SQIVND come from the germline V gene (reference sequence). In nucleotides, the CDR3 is TGTGCCAGTAGGGACAGCCGTTTCTATGGCTACACCTTC. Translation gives CASRDSRFYGYTF.

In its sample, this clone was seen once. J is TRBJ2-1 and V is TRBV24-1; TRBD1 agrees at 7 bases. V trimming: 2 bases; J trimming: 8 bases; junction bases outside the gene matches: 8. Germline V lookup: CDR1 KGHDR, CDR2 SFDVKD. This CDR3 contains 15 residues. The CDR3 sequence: CATSDSREGAYEQFF. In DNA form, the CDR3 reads TGTGCCACCAGTGATTCCCGTGAGGGGGCATATGAGCAGTTCTTC.

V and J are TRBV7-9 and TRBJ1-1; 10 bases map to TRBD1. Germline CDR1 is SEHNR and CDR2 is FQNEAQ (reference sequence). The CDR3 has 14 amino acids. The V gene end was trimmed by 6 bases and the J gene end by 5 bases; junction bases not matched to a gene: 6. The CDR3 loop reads CASRDRGSGTEAFF. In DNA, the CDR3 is TGTGCCAGCAGGGACAGGGGGTCAGGTACTGAAGCTTTCTTT. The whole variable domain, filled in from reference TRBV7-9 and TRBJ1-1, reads DTGVSQNPRHKITKRGQNVTFRCDPISEHNRLYWYRQTLGQGPEFLTYFQNEAQLEKSRLLSDRFSAERPKGSFSTLEIQRTEQGDSAMYLCASRDRGSGTEAFFGQGTRLTVV.

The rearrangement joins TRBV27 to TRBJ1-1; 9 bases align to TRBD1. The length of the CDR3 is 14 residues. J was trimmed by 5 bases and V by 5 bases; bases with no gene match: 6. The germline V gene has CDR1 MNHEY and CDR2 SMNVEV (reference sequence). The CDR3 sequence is CASSDRGFVTEAFF. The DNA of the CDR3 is TGTGCCAGCAGTGACAGGGGGTTCGTGACTGAAGCTTTCTTT.

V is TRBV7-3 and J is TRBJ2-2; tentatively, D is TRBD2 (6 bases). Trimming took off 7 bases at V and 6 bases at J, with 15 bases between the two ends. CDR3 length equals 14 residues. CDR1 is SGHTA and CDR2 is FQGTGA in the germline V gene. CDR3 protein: CASTPEGVPGELFF. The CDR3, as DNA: TGTGCCAGCACCCCGGAGGGAGTCCCCGGGGAGCTGTTTTTT.

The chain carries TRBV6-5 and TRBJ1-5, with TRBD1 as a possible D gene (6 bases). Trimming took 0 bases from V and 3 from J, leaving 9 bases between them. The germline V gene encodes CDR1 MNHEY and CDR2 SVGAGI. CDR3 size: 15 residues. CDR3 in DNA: TGTGCCAGCAGTTACTCCGGACAGACCAATCAGCCCCAGCATTTT. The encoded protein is CASSYSGQTNQPQHF.

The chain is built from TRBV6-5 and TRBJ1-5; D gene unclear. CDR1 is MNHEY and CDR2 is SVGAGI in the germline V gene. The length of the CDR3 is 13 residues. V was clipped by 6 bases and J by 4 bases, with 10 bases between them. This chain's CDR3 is CASRSPVNQPQHF. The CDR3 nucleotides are TGTGCCAGCAGGTCCCCAGTGAATCAGCCCCAGCATTTT.

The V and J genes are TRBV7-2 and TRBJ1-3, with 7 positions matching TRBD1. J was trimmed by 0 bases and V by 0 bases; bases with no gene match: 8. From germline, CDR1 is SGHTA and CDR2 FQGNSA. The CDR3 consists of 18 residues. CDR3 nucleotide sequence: TGTGCCAGCAGCTTAGCGATACAGGGGATTTTCTCTGGAAACACCATATATTTT. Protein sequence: CASSLAIQGIFSGNTIYF.

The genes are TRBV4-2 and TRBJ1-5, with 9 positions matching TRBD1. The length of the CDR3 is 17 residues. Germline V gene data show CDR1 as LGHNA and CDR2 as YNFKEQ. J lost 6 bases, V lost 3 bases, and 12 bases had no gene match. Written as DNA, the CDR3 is TGTGCCAGCAGCCAGGTCAGCGACAGGGGGGTTTTTCAGCCCCAGCATTTT. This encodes CASSQVSDRGVFQPQHF.

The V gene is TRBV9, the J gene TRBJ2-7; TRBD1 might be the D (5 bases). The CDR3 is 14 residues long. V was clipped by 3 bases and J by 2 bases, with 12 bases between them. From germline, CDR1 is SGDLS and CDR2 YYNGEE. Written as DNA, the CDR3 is TGTGCCAGCAGCGCACGACAGAGCCCCTACGAGCAGTACTTC. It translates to CASSARQSPYEQYF.

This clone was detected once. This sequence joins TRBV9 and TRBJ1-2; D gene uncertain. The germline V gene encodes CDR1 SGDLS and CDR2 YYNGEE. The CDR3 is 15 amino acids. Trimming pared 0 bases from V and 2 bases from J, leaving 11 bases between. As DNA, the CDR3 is TGTGCCAGCAGCGTAGGGGCGGGAGCCAACTATGGCTACACCTTC. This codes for CASSVGAGANYGYTF.

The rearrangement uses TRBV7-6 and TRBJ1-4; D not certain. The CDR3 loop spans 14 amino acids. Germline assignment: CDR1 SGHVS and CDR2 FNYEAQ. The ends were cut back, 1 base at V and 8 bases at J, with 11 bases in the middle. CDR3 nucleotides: TGTGCCAGCAGCTTAGAAGGGAGAGACGAAAAACTGTTTTTT. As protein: CASSLEGRDEKLFF.

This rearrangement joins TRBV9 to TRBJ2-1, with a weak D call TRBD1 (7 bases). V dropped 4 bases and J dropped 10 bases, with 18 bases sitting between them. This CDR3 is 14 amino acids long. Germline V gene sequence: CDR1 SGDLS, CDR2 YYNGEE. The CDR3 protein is CASSHLRGTEEQFF. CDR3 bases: TGTGCCAGCAGCCATCTCAGGGGGACTGAGGAGCAGTTCTTC.

The CDR3 is CASSLPSGGKETQYF. DNA of the CDR3: TGTGCCAGCAGTTTACCTAGCGGGGGTAAAGAGACCCAGTACTTC. This chain uses TRBV28 with TRBJ2-5; TRBD2 agrees at 10 bases. Germline lookup yields CDR1 MDHEN and CDR2 SYDVKM. V shed 2 bases and J 3 bases; nucleotides not matched to a gene: 3. This CDR3 spans 15 amino acids.

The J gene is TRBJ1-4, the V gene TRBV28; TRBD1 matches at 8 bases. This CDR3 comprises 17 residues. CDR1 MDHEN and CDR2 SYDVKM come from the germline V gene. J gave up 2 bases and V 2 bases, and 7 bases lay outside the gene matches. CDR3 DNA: TGTGCCAGCAGTTTACCCAGACAGGGGAGGACTAATGAAAAACTGTTTTTT. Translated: CASSLPRQGRTNEKLFF. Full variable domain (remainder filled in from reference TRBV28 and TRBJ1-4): DVKVTQSSRYLVKRTGEKVFLECVQDMDHENMFWYRQDPGLGLRLIYFSYDVKMKEKGDIPEGYSVSREKKERFSLILESASTNQTSMYLCASSLPRQGRTNEKLFFGSGTQLSVL.

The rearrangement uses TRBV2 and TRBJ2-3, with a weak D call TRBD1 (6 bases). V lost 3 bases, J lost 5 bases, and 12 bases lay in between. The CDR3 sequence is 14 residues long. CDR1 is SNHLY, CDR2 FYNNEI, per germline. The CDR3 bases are TGTGCCAGCAGTGATCAGGGGATCGGAGATACGCAGTATTTT. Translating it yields CASSDQGIGDTQYF.

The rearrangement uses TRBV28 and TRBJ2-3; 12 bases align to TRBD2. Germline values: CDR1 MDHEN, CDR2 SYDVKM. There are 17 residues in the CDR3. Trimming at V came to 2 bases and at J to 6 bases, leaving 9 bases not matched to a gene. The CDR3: CASSLLAGGNEFDTQYF. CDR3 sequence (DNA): TGTGCCAGCAGTTTACTAGCGGGAGGGAATGAATTTGATACGCAGTATTTT.

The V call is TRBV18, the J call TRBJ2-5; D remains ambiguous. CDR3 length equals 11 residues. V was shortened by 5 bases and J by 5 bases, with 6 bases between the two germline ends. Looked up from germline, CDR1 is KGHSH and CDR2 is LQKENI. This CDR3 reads CASSDIETQYF. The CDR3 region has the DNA TGTGCCAGCTCAGACATCGAGACCCAGTACTTC.

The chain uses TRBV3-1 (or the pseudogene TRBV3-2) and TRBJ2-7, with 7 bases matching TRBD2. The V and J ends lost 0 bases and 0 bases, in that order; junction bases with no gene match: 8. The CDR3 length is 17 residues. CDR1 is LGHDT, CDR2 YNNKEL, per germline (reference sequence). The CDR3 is CASSQDPVSGVSYEQYF. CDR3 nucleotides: TGTGCCAGCAGCCAAGATCCCGTGAGCGGGGTCTCCTACGAGCAGTACTTC.